One sample yielded the 9 T cell receptor beta chains listed below, sequenced in a study of OX40 agonist ivuxolimab in advanced cancers. Profiled with immunoSEQ multiplex PCR; TCRdb holds only in-frame clones, not every one. The repertoire holds approximately 13,000 clones, with about 80% as singletons. Sequenced here: CD4+ or CD8+ T cells sorted from blood, sampled in a trial of the OX40 agonist ivuxolimab. These receptors all come from an adult with an advanced solid tumor such as melanoma, head and neck, liver or kidney cancer.

V gene TRBV27 combines with J gene TRBJ1-2, with a tentative D call TRBD1 (6 bases). Trimming removed 2 bases at V and 8 bases at J, with 15 bases between. Germline CDR1 reads MNHEY; CDR2 reads SMNVEV (reference sequence). The CDR3 runs to 14 residues. CDR3 loop: CASSLRGPISGYTF. CDR3 nucleotides: TGTGCCAGCAGTTTACGGGGGCCTATATCCGGCTACACCTTC.

The chain carries TRBV13 and TRBJ1-2; 9 bases align to TRBD1. Germline CDR1 is PRHDT and CDR2 is FYEKMQ (reference sequence). The CDR3 is made up of 15 amino acids. V dropped 4 bases and J dropped 3; count of bases not matched to a gene: 6. CDR3 amino acids: CASSYTGGFDYGYTF. As DNA, the CDR3 is TGTGCCAGCAGCTATACAGGGGGCTTCGACTATGGCTACACCTTC.

The rearrangement uses TRBV14 and TRBJ2-7, with 7 bases aligning to TRBD2. The ends lost 3 bases at V and 3 bases at J; junction bases unmatched: 2. Germline V gene sequence: CDR1 SGHDN, CDR2 FVKESK. The CDR3 totals 13 residues. The CDR3 is CASSQGRGYEQYF. CDR3 DNA sequence: TGTGCCAGCAGCCAGGGGAGGGGCTACGAGCAGTACTTC.

The chain carries TRBV27 and TRBJ2-3; no definite D call. CDR1 and CDR2 (germline): MNHEY, SMNVEV (reference sequence). The CDR3 contains 13 residues. The V and J ends lost 1 base and 5 bases respectively, with 7 bases between them. The CDR3 sequence: CASSLFLGDTQYF. In nucleotides, the CDR3 is TGTGCCAGCAGTTTATTCCTCGGAGATACGCAGTATTTT.

V and J are TRBV4-3 and TRBJ2-1; 8 positions match TRBD2. Germline V lookup: CDR1 LGHNA, CDR2 YSLEER. This CDR3 comprises 16 residues. With V trimmed by 0 bases and J by 6 bases, 7 bases remained unmatched. CDR3 sequence (DNA): TGCGCCAGCAGCCAAGAAGTGGCGGGAGGCGGCAATGAGCAGTTCTTC. Translating gives CASSQEVAGGGNEQFF.

The chain joins TRBV9 to TRBJ1-4, with D possibly being TRBD1 (6 bases). Germline V gene data show CDR1 as SGDLS and CDR2 as YYNGEE. The V end lost 0 bases, the J end lost 5 bases, and 14 bases lay between the germline ends. The CDR3 is made up of 16 amino acids. The DNA for the CDR3 is TGTGCCAGCAGCGTAGGAGGGGGGGGCTGGAATGAAAAACTGTTTTTT. Translation gives CASSVGGGGWNEKLFF.

The V and J genes are TRBV28 and TRBJ2-2; D possibly matches TRBD1 or TRBD2 (5 bases each). CDR1 and CDR2 (germline): MDHEN, SYDVKM. V dropped 8 bases and J dropped 7 bases, with 11 bases sitting between them. The CDR3 runs to 12 residues. The CDR3 nucleotides read TGTGCCAGCCTCGGGGCGCTCGGGGAGCTGTTTTTT. Translation gives CASLGALGELFF. Filled out from reference TRBV28 and TRBJ2-2, the complete variable domain reads DVKVTQSSRYLVKRTGEKVFLECVQDMDHENMFWYRQDPGLGLRLIYFSYDVKMKEKGDIPEGYSVSREKKERFSLILESASTNQTSMYLCASLGALGELFFGEGSRLTVL.

The chain recombines TRBV27 with TRBJ1-3; D is possibly TRBD1 (6 bases). The CDR3 length is 15 residues. V gave up 5 bases and J gave up 2 bases, with 13 bases separating them. Germline lookup yields CDR1 MNHEY and CDR2 SMNVEV (reference sequence). CDR3 nucleotide sequence: TGTGCCAGCAGTGAAACAGGGTTTGCTGGAAACACCATATATTTT. Translating gives CASSETGFAGNTIYF.

The chain links TRBV4-1 to TRBJ2-2, with TRBD2 identical over 11 bases. V shed 1 base, J shed 3 bases, and the junction held 7 bases outside the gene matches. CDR1 and CDR2 from the germline V gene are MGHRA and YSYEKL. The CDR3 extends over 18 amino acids. The CDR3 DNA reads TGCGCCAGCAGCCAAGCGAGGCTTAGCGGGAGGGACACCGGGGAGCTGTTTTTT. Encoded protein: CASSQARLSGRDTGELFF.